This TCR beta chain appears in the sequencing data of a study of T cell responses to AZD1222 COVID-19 vaccine. CDR3 size: 19 residues. V lost 0 bases and J lost 2; bases outside the gene matches: 11. Germline values: CDR1 SGHTA, CDR2 FQGNSA. On this clone itself: What it recognizes is unknown.

General observations from the study: Possibly, clonal diversity was underestimated; donors were largely white British and included more females. Spike was spanned by vaccine-associated CD4 TCRs, with dominance at 160-218 and 743-854. The study found Spike-specific TCR breadth and depth rose after two AZD1222 doses.

The protocol was immunoSEQ multiplex PCR, while the TCRdb copy is restricted to in-frame clones and leaves out a portion. The data contain around 150,000 clones, 88% of them seen just once; the ten biggest clones take up around 5.9%. The source of this sequence is an adult in good health. J is TRBJ2-3 and V is TRBV7-2, with 10 bases identical to TRBD2. Sequencing was performed on peripheral blood, taken on day 0 of AZD1222 vaccination. CDR3 DNA: TGTGCCAGCAGCTTAGCACTAGCGGGAACAGTCAAGTACACAGATACGCAGTATTTT. This gives the protein CASSLALAGTVKYTDTQYF.